One and the same sample provided the 17 T cell receptor beta chains below, sequenced in a study of T cells after posttransplantation cyclophosphamide. Generated by immunoSEQ multiplex PCR, the TCRdb table keeps only in-frame clones and is missing some. Here the sample spans more than 30,000 clones, over 80% being singletons. The naive gate required viable CD3+CD4+ or CD3+CD8+ cells with CCR7+CD45RA+CD45RO-CD95-CD27+CD28+ phenotype. What was sequenced was naive CD4+ T cells sorted from PBMCs. The receptors stem from a woman aged 55-69 years in good health, CMV-negative, and a related stem cell transplant donor.

DNA for the CDR3: TGCGCCAGCAGCTTGAGCGGGGACTACGAGCAGTACTTC. Its translation is CASSLSGDYEQYF. The V gene is TRBV5-1, the J gene TRBJ2-7, with 7 positions matching TRBD2. Trimming took 1 base from V and 3 from J; bases not matched to a gene: 1. This CDR3 has 13 amino acids. Germline-derived CDR1 and CDR2 are SGHRS and YFSETQ.

The chain uses TRBV15 and TRBJ1-1; 7 bases line up with TRBD1. From germline, CDR1 is LNHNV and CDR2 YYDKDF (reference sequence). This CDR3 has 16 amino acids. V shed 1 base and J 1 base; nucleotides not matched to a gene: 6. CDR3 amino acids: CATSRGQGIGNTEAFF. In DNA, the CDR3 is TGTGCCACCAGCAGAGGACAGGGCATAGGGAACACTGAAGCTTTCTTT.

The rearrangement joins TRBV28 to TRBJ1-5; D ambiguous. V lost 8 bases, J lost 7 bases, and 12 bases lay in between. This CDR3 is built from 12 residues. CDR1 MDHEN and CDR2 SYDVKM come from the germline V gene. CDR3 residues: CASDTALQPQHF. Here the CDR3 DNA reads TGTGCCAGCGATACAGCCCTACAGCCCCAGCATTTT.

This rearrangement joins TRBV6-6 to TRBJ2-7; 8 positions agree with TRBD1. The V gene end was trimmed by 4 bases and the J gene end by 4 bases; junction bases not matched to a gene: 9. This CDR3 spans 15 amino acids. Germline V gene data show CDR1 as MNHNY and CDR2 as SVGAGI (reference sequence). In nucleotides, the CDR3 is TGTGCCAGCAGTTCCCCGACAGGGGTTCCGTACGAGCAGTACTTC. This codes for CASSSPTGVPYEQYF.

The count of this clone is one. The chain has TRBV18 and TRBJ2-7; perhaps TRBD2 as D (6 bases). CDR3 length: 18 amino acids. V was cut by 3 bases and J by 0 bases, with 21 bases left in between. Germline CDR1 and CDR2: KGHSH and LQKENI. As DNA, the CDR3 is TGTGCCAGCTCACCCGGAGGAGGGATCGGGCCGGGCTCCTACGAGCAGTACTTC. Protein sequence: CASSPGGGIGPGSYEQYF.

This chain's CDR3 is CASSASGLNYGYTF. CDR3 DNA sequence: TGTGCCAGCAGTGCTTCAGGGTTGAACTATGGCTACACCTTC. The chain combines TRBV25-1 with TRBJ1-2, with a possible D match to TRBD1 (5 bases). This CDR3 is built from 14 residues. The V gene lost 4 bases and the J gene lost 2 bases, with 11 bases spanning the gap. Germline values: CDR1 MGHDK, CDR2 SYGVNS.

The chain combines TRBV11-2 with TRBJ2-5; TRBD2 matches 7 bases. The CDR3 loop spans 13 amino acids. CDR1 and CDR2 from the germline V gene are SGHAT and FQNNGV. Losses at the gene ends were 4 bases for V and 5 bases for J; bases not matched to a gene: 4. The CDR3 DNA follows: TGTGCCAGCAGCTCGGGGGGTTGGGAGACCCAGTACTTC. Translated: CASSSGGWETQYF.

The genes are TRBV6-1 and TRBJ2-7, with TRBD2 matching over 8 bases. The trim removed 4 bases at V and 2 bases at J, leaving 7 bases unmatched. Per the germline V gene, CDR1 is MNHNS and CDR2 is SASEGT. This CDR3 is built from 15 residues. CDR3 loop: CASSVTRGAPYEQYF. As DNA, the CDR3 is TGTGCCAGCAGTGTTACGCGGGGGGCCCCCTACGAGCAGTACTTC.

The chain links TRBV21-1 to TRBJ1-5; the listed D gene, TRBD1, was not tested against the DNA. TRBV21-1 is reported as a pseudogene. The CDR3 covers 14 residues. The CDR3 region is CASSTRQGGTPQHF. The CDR3 DNA follows: TGTGCCAGCAGCACCCGACAGGGGGGGACGCCCCAGCATTTT.

This chain uses TRBV7-9 with TRBJ2-1; 8 bases agree with TRBD1. CDR1 and CDR2 from the germline V gene are SEHNR and FQNEAQ (reference sequence). Unmatched junction bases numbered 14, after V lost 2 bases and J lost 5 bases. This CDR3 is built from 18 residues. The CDR3 bases are TGTGCCAGCAGCTTAATTAAAAAGACAGGGGCGCCCGACAATGAGCAGTTCTTC. This sequence encodes CASSLIKKTGAPDNEQFF.

This chain joins TRBV10-3 and TRBJ2-3; 7 nucleotides agree with TRBD2. Per germline, CDR1 ENHRY and CDR2 SYGVKD. After removal of 6 bases from V and 5 bases from J, the junction contained 8 bases not matched to a gene. CDR3 length: 14 amino acids. This CDR3 reads CAISPGTIGDTQYF. For the CDR3, the DNA is TGTGCCATCAGCCCCGGGACTATAGGAGATACGCAGTATTTT.

This chain joins TRBV5-1 and TRBJ2-5, with a tentative D call TRBD1 (6 bases). The CDR3 extends over 13 amino acids. Trimming took off 4 bases at V and 3 bases at J, with 10 bases between the two ends. Germline values: CDR1 SGHRS, CDR2 YFSETQ. The CDR3, as DNA: TGCGCCAGCAGCCCCGCAGGGGAAGAGACCCAGTACTTC. Translating it yields CASSPAGEETQYF.

V usage is TRBV10-3 and J usage is TRBJ2-1; D perhaps matches TRBD2 (5 bases). The CDR3 totals 11 residues. Trimming took off 4 bases at V and 10 bases at J, with 8 bases between the two ends. Germline V gene lookup returns CDR1 ENHRY and CDR2 SYGVKD. CDR3 region: CAISVTGEQFF. The CDR3 nucleotides read TGTGCCATCAGTGTCACGGGGGAGCAGTTCTTC.

The V and J genes are TRBV5-6 and TRBJ1-2; TRBD1 matches at 8 bases. The CDR3 extends over 14 amino acids. The V segment lost 4 bases and the J segment 4 bases; nucleotides outside the gene matches: 6. CDR1 is SGHDT and CDR2 is YYEEEE in the germline V gene. The CDR3 nucleotides are TGTGCCAGCAGCCCCAGGGGGCGCGGCTATGGCTACACCTTC. Its translation is CASSPRGRGYGYTF.

This chain uses TRBV2 with TRBJ2-3; D is ambiguous. The CDR3 spans 13 residues. Germline values: CDR1 SNHLY, CDR2 FYNNEI. V lost 5 bases, J lost 4 bases, and 10 bases lay in between. The CDR3 loop is CASSIQEADTQYF. As DNA, the CDR3 is TGTGCCAGCAGTATACAAGAGGCAGATACGCAGTATTTT.

The V gene is TRBV6-5, the J gene TRBJ1-5; D unclear. CDR3 length: 15 residues. The germline V gene has CDR1 MNHEY and CDR2 SVGAGI. Trimming shortened V by 6 bases and J by 0 bases, and 12 bases separated the two germline ends. CDR3 residues: CASSPGSYSNQPQHF. CDR3 DNA: TGTGCCAGCAGCCCGGGGTCTTATAGCAATCAGCCCCAGCATTTT.

The chain has TRBV9 and TRBJ2-7; D might be TRBD2 (5 bases). Trimming took 0 bases from V and 7 from J, leaving 14 bases between them. From germline, CDR1 is SGDLS and CDR2 YYNGEE. The CDR3 length is 14 residues. The CDR3 bases are TGTGCCAGCAGCGTAGGTGGGGTTCGGGGAGAGCAGTACTTC. Translated: CASSVGGVRGEQYF.